These T cell receptor beta chains were read from a single sample in a study of T-cell memory formation after mild COVID-19. TCRdb reprocessed the 5' RACE reads via MiXCR and lists one record per CDR3 protein. The sample carries 92,000 or so distinct CDR3 sequences, about 16% recorded once. Sequencing used PBMCs or a T cell subset sorted from them (not recorded which). The receptors originated from a man younger than 35 who had mild COVID-19 (a few samples of this study predate the infection). Cell type and time point are not known. Both conserved end residues are trimmed from each CDR3.

>TRBJ2-7|TRBV5-5
ASGSSGTGYSEQY
>TRBJ2-2|TRBV3-1
ASSQTSDGELF
>TRBJ2-1|TRBV9
ASSVEGNEQF
>TRBJ2-3|TRBV7-9
ASSLPRRDRAEPGDTQY
>TRBJ2-5|TRBV29-1
SVVRVESETQY
>TRBJ1-1|TRBV6-5
ASRDRGHTEAF
>TRBJ2-7|TRBV9
ASSVGAGVYEQY
>TRBJ2-7|TRBV5-5
ASSPRGRSSYEQY
>TRBJ2-1|TRBV5-1
ASSLEAGGRYNEQF
>TRBJ2-7|TRBV18
ASSLSGSSYEQY
>TRBJ2-5|TRBV3-1
ASSQDRGPSMRTQY
>TRBJ1-3|TRBV2
ASSVWTGNTIY
>TRBJ2-4|TRBV2
ASSIAKNIQY
>TRBJ2-1|TRBV6-5
ASSWAPTGNNEQF
>TRBJ1-6|TRBV10-3
AIREDRVPYNSPLH
>TRBJ2-5|TRBV6-6
ASQQGKETQY
>TRBJ2-7|TRBV27
ASSSGQREQY
>TRBJ2-7|TRBV7-6
ASSLGSEMGTEQY
>TRBJ2-7|TRBV5-1
ASSLAGTGSYEQY
>TRBJ1-1|TRBV28
ASSSGGRTEAF
>TRBJ1-2|TRBV6-5
ASTTDNYGYT
>TRBJ1-5|TRBV4-1
ASSQGYRENQPQH
>TRBJ2-3|TRBV18
ASSPVTSGGYSGTDTQY
>TRBJ2-7|TRBV4-1
ASSQMGRSYEQY
>TRBJ2-7|TRBV6-2/TRBV6-3
ASSYPGTGYKQY
>TRBJ1-3|TRBV20-1
SSNGGGGNTIY
>TRBJ1-1|TRBV7-9
ASSVTQGVRNTEAF
>TRBJ2-4|TRBV15
ATSSVSLNIQY
>TRBJ2-3|TRBV7-9
ASSRSPPQTQY
>TRBJ1-5|TRBV6-6
ASSPQGAWGNQPQH
>TRBJ2-7|TRBV7-2
ASSLARDNSYEQY
>TRBJ2-5|TRBV6-6
ASKGLAEETQY
>TRBJ2-2|TRBV4-1
ASSQVGLSGELF
>TRBJ2-3|TRBV6-4
ASSEGSGGSTDTQY
>TRBJ2-2|TRBV29-1
SVRPGAGELF
>TRBJ2-2|TRBV5-1
ASSGGLAGNTGELF
>TRBJ2-7|TRBV11-3
ASSPGTVEQY
>TRBJ2-7|TRBV29-1
SVGLRDHEVEQY
>TRBJ2-3|TRBV20-1
SASGGDSTDTQY
>TRBJ2-7|TRBV7-6
ASSPSTMVTSDEQY
>TRBJ2-3|TRBV7-3
ASRRTSGGTDTQY
>TRBJ2-2|TRBV7-8
ASSSRDSDSRSGELF
>TRBJ1-3|TRBV6-5
ASSQGTGDYSGNTIY
>TRBJ1-5|TRBV7-2
ASSLALVRDGNQPQH
>TRBJ2-7|TRBV4-1
ASSQEGLSDEQY
>TRBJ2-3|TRBV15
ATSRERQGGTDTQY
>TRBJ1-1|TRBV27
ASSLEGLHTEAF
>TRBJ1-1|TRBV29-1
SVVSSQGSNTEAF
>TRBJ2-7|TRBV6-6
ASSRTSGDDQY
>TRBJ1-6|TRBV28
ASSGIGQLYNSPLH